This T cell receptor beta chain was sequenced during a study of response to subunit inactivated influenza vaccine. This clonotype has only a few counts. TCRdb re-analysed the RT-PCR reads in MiXCR, keeping a single row per CDR3 protein. The table lists about 160,000 distinct CDR3 sequences, approximately 10% of them singletons. V was clipped by 5 bases and J by 7 bases; unmatched bases: 4. The germline gives CDR1 SGHTA, CDR2 FQGNSA. This CDR3 has 13 amino acids. The sequencing used non-naive T cells sorted from PBMCs, collected 45 days after vaccination. The origin of this receptor is a man aged 50-59 years who received an inactivated influenza vaccine. The rearrangement links TRBV7-2 to TRBJ1-5, with 8 bases matching TRBD1. The CDR3 DNA is TGTGCCAGCAGCGAAGGACAGGGCCAGCCCCAGCATTTT. Translation gives CASSEGQGQPQHF.